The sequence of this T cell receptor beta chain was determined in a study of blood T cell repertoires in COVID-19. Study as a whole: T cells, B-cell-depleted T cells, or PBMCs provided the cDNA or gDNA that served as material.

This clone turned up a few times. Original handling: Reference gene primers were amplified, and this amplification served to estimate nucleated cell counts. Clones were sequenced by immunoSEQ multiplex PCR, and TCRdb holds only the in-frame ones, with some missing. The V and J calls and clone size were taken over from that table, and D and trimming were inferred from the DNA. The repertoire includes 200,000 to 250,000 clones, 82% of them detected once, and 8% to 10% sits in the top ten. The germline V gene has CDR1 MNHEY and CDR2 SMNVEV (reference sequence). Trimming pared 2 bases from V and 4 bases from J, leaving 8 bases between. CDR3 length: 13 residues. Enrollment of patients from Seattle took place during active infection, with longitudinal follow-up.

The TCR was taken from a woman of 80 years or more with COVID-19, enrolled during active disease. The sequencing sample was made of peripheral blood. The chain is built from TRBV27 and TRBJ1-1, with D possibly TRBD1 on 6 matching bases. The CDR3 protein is CASSLRGGTEAFF. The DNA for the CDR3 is TGTGCCAGCAGTTTAAGGGGGGGCACTGAAGCTTTCTTT.